This paragraph reports one TCR beta chain. The antigen it binds to is not known. No quality values exist for individual bases; no much larger clone is one base distant. A cohort of about 27 patients with locally advanced or metastatic urothelial carcinoma, treated at Memorial Sloan Kettering on a trial protocol, was included. Peripheral blood mononuclear cells were collected pretreatment and during treatment, with between 1 and 8 total time points obtained per patient. The Qiagen DNeasy Blood extraction kit was used to purify genomic DNA from total PBMCs and tumor samples. PBMCs were collected pretreatment and during treatment, and were isolated and stored as previously described. The sample originates from a study of PD-L1 blockade in urothelial cancer (dated by TCRdb to the late 2010s). Concerning the study at large: All patients started therapy around 2014 and received atezolizumab 1,200 mg intravenously every 3 weeks. About 85% of the roughly 29 patients were males with bladder-origin urothelial cancer, and about 60% of the roughly 29 reported a prior smoking history. Patients had an ECOG performance status of 0 or 1 and had received between 0 and 3 prior chemotherapy regimens. Blood samples were analyzed at 3 weeks after treatment start (second dose) and at 6 weeks after treatment start. Blood samples gave median yields of around 140,000 T cells and more than 80,000 unique TCRs, along with a median clonality of approximately 0.084. The study was an exploratory multi-omic analysis of somatic, immune and clinical correlates of response to PD-L1 blockade with atezolizumab in urothelial cancer. Pretreatment tumor samples, along with matched peripheral blood collected serially before and after atezolizumab treatment, underwent TCR sequencing. Durable clinical benefit meant progression-free survival longer than 6 months, and TCR features were also tested against progression-free and overall survival. Whole exome sequencing and RNA sequencing of pretreatment tumors were performed alongside TCR sequencing in the same patients. Durable clinical benefit was achieved by nine patients and was not achieved by 20 patients. Pretreatment blood TCR-seq was available for 27 to 30 patients, at least one posttreatment blood collection was obtained for about 25 patients, and tumor TCR-seq was available for about 25 patients.

Synthetic TCR analog templates were spiked into each PCR so that absolute template abundance could be estimated from read counts. The immunoSEQ assay used bias-controlled V and J gene primers to amplify TCRbeta CDR3 regions from genomic DNA. Sequencing of rearranged TCRbeta segments was done at approximately 20X coverage. The published analysis was carried out like this. Clustering was used to correct sequencing errors, and CDR3s were annotated against IMGT to assign V, D and J genes. Downstream analyses used only productive TCRbeta rearrangements and left out out-of-frame or stop-codon sequences. Clonality was calculated as one minus the Shannon entropy normalized by the log of the number of unique productive sequences. Fisher's exact test with Benjamini-Hochberg correction, at a threshold of adjusted p below 0.01, was used to find clones that differed between time points or between blood and tumor. Sourced from immuneACCESS, this table was stored by TCRdb with only in-frame sequences that have V and J called. A share of the clones is absent; for the studies checked, an unresolved V gene accounts for under half, and the remainder has no known explanation. V and J calls and clone size come straight from that table; D and trimming were deduced from the DNA. The sample data list some 84,000 clones, and around 90% of these were observed just once. The ten largest clonotypes hold 4.5% to 7% of the sample.

The full study reports these points: Because the sample size was small (n ≈ 29) and many of the analyses were exploratory, the results are meant to be hypothesis-generating. Greater expansion of tumor-associated TCR clones in peripheral blood 3 weeks after the start of treatment was observed in patients with durable benefit (n of about 20, p = 0.022). Improved progression-free and overall survival was found to be associated with pretreatment peripheral blood TCR clonality below the median.

The specimen comprised PBMCs, sampled around atezolizumab (anti-PD-L1) treatment. The clonotype originates from a woman aged 70 to 79 with urothelial cancer.

CDR3 protein: CASSRLAGSSYEQYF. The nucleotide sequence is given as TGTGCCAGCAGTAGACTAGCGGGGAGCTCCTACGAGCAGTACTTC. The chain is made from TRBV6-1 and TRBJ2-7; TRBD2 matches 11 bases in the middle. CDR1 MNHNS and CDR2 SASEGT are derived from the germline V gene. Germline trimming amounts to 5 bases on V and 0 bases on J, with 3 as the count of junction bases outside the gene matches. Counted from cysteine to phenylalanine, this CDR3 has 15 amino acids. The retained sequence is limited to the CDR3, 45 bases, with the frame set at the first base.